These 13 T cell receptor beta chains were all obtained from the same sample, sequenced in a study of blood T cell repertoires in COVID-19. Only in-frame clones appear in the TCRdb table, and some are missing; sequencing was by immunoSEQ multiplex PCR. Here the sample spans around 500,000 clones, around 85% being singletons. The sequencing sample was made of peripheral blood. Receptor source: a human donor in a cohort sampled during active COVID-19.

J is TRBJ1-1 and V is TRBV7-9; D may be TRBD1 (6 bases). This CDR3 comprises 14 residues. Deletions cut 5 bases from V and 2 bases from J, with 12 bases between. Germline V gene lookup returns CDR1 SEHNR and CDR2 FQNEAQ (reference sequence). The CDR3, as DNA: TGTGCCAGCAGCGCAACAGGGTCTAACACTGAAGCTTTCTTT. Residues: CASSATGSNTEAFF.

The gene calls are TRBV7-2 and TRBJ2-1; TRBD1 is a possible D gene (6 bases). Germline CDR1 reads SGHTA; CDR2 reads FQGNSA. V gave up 5 bases and J gave up 7 bases, with 15 bases separating them. The CDR3 spans 14 residues. CDR3 sequence: CASSVGFRGNEQFF. The CDR3 region has the DNA TGTGCCAGCAGCGTGGGTTTCAGGGGTAATGAGCAGTTCTTC. The whole variable domain, filled in from reference TRBV7-2 and TRBJ2-1, reads GAGVSQSPSNKVTEKGKDVELRCDPISGHTALYWYRQSLGQGLEFLIYFQGNSAPDKSGLPSDRFSAERTGGSVSTLTIQRTQQEDSAVYLCASSVGFRGNEQFFGPGTRLTVL.

The CDR3 DNA follows: TGTGCCAGTAGTAAGGACAGGGATTCAAACGAGCAGTACTTC. The encoded protein is CASSKDRDSNEQYF. The chain recombines TRBV19 with TRBJ2-7; TRBD1 aligns across 8 bases. V shed 4 bases and J 5 bases; nucleotides not matched to a gene: 7. From germline, CDR1 is LNHDA and CDR2 SQIVND (reference sequence). The CDR3 length is 14 residues.

V and J are TRBV19 and TRBJ2-3; TRBD1 aligns across 7 bases. CDR3 length equals 15 residues. The V gene end was trimmed by 5 bases and the J gene end by 6 bases; junction bases not matched to a gene: 11. Germline CDR1 LNHDA, CDR2 SQIVND (reference sequence). CDR3 region: CASSPRDSALDTQYF. The CDR3 DNA reads TGTGCCAGTAGTCCCCGGGACAGTGCATTGGATACGCAGTATTTT.

This clone was observed a handful of times. The chain joins TRBV5-8 to TRBJ2-7; 12 bases fit TRBD1. J gave up 5 bases and V 7 bases, and 4 bases lay outside the gene matches. Germline-derived CDR1 and CDR2 are SGHTS and YDEGEE. This CDR3 contains 13 residues. In DNA form, the CDR3 reads TGTGCCAGCCGGGACAGGGGGCCCGACGAGCAGTACTTC. It is translated as CASRDRGPDEQYF.

This clone has only one observation. The V call is TRBV5-4, the J call TRBJ1-1, with TRBD1 as a possible D gene (5 bases). With 0 bases removed from V and 1 base from J, the gap between germline ends came to 7 bases. The germline gives CDR1 SGHNT, CDR2 YYREEE (reference sequence). This CDR3 region has 14 residues. Here the CDR3 DNA reads TGTGCCAGCAGCTTGGTCGACAGGAACACTGAAGCTTTCTTT. It codes for CASSLVDRNTEAFF.

This clone showed up just a few times. The rearrangement links TRBV9 to TRBJ1-2, with TRBD1 matching over 7 bases. Losses at the gene ends were 0 bases for V and 8 bases for J; bases not matched to a gene: 10. There are 15 residues in the CDR3. CDR1 is SGDLS and CDR2 is YYNGEE in the germline V gene. CDR3 sequence reads: CASSVDDRAWDGYTF. Written as DNA, the CDR3 is TGTGCCAGCAGCGTAGACGACAGGGCATGGGACGGCTACACCTTC.

V gene TRBV28 combines with J gene TRBJ2-7, with D tentatively TRBD2 (6 bases). Trimming shortened V by 5 bases and J by 0 bases, and 14 bases separated the two germline ends. CDR1 and CDR2 from the germline V gene are MDHEN and SYDVKM. The CDR3 is made up of 15 amino acids. CDR3 nucleotides: TGTGCCAGCAGTGGCGGGACCAGTTACTCCTACGAGCAGTACTTC. Translated, it gives CASSGGTSYSYEQYF.

The chain links TRBV7-2 to TRBJ1-1; 10 bases agree with TRBD1. This CDR3 is built from 15 residues. Germline CDR1 is SGHTA and CDR2 is FQGNSA. V was pared by 4 bases and J by 4 bases, with 6 bases of the junction left unmatched. The CDR3 nucleotides read TGTGCCAGCAGCTCAGCCGGGACAGGGGCCACTGAAGCTTTCTTT. Translating gives CASSSAGTGATEAFF.

The DNA for the CDR3 is TGTGCCAGCAGCCCGGGCGGGAGAATCAATGAGCAGTTCTTC. It is translated as CASSPGGRINEQFF. This chain links TRBV11-2 with TRBJ2-1; 7 bases match TRBD2. The V gene's germline CDR1 is SGHAT and CDR2 FQNNGV. The CDR3 has 14 residues. V shed 5 bases, J shed 6 bases, and the junction held 7 bases outside the gene matches.

The chain carries TRBV6-6 and TRBJ1-4; the D is unclear. The CDR3 runs 14 residues. The V end lost 6 bases, the J end lost 0 bases, and 8 bases lay between the germline ends. Germline values: CDR1 MNHNY, CDR2 SVGAGI (reference sequence). CDR3 amino acids: CASRESATNEKLFF. The CDR3 bases are TGTGCCAGCAGAGAGAGTGCAACTAATGAAAAACTGTTTTTT.

This clone showed up just a few times. The chain links TRBV19 to TRBJ1-2; tentative D call: TRBD1 (5 bases). The CDR3 contains 14 residues. The germline V gene has CDR1 LNHDA and CDR2 SQIVND (reference sequence). The V end was cut by 7 bases, the J end by 4 bases, with 16 bases between. The CDR3 DNA reads TGTGCCAGTACCCCCTCGGGGGACTTCTATGGCTACACCTTC. Protein product: CASTPSGDFYGYTF. Combining the CDR3 with reference TRBV19 and TRBJ1-2 gives the whole variable domain DGGITQSPKYLFRKEGQNVTLSCEQNLNHDAMYWYRQDPGQGLRLIYYSQIVNDFQKGDIAEGYSVSREKKESFPLTVTSAQKNPTAFYLCASTPSGDFYGYTFGSGTRLTVV.

This clone has just a few counts. The sample carries other DNA sequences with the same CDR3. The V gene is TRBV19, the J gene TRBJ1-2, with D unresolved. CDR3 length: 13 residues. V shed 3 bases and J shed 1 base, with 6 bases lying between them. Germline assignment: CDR1 LNHDA and CDR2 SQIVND (reference sequence). Here the CDR3 reads CASSIQVNYGYTF. CDR3 DNA: TGTGCCAGTAGTATTCAGGTTAACTATGGCTACACCTTC. Variable domain in full (rest from reference TRBV19 and TRBJ1-2): DGGITQSPKYLFRKEGQNVTLSCEQNLNHDAMYWYRQDPGQGLRLIYYSQIVNDFQKGDIAEGYSVSREKKESFPLTVTSAQKNPTAFYLCASSIQVNYGYTFGSGTRLTVV.